Listed here is a single TCR beta chain. In the original analysis: Nucleated cell counts were estimated from reference gene primer amplification. Profiling relied on immunoSEQ multiplex PCR, and the TCRdb table lists in-frame clones only, not all of them. V and J calls and clone size are those listed in that table; D and trimming were worked out from the DNA. This sample carries nearly 60,000 clones, roughly 89% of them seen once, and the ten largest clones take around 13%. The data originate from a study of blood T cell repertoires in COVID-19. Study details: Specimens from acute and convalescent COVID-19 originated in the United States, Italy and Spain. From T cells, B-cell-depleted T cells, or PBMCs came the material, which was cDNA or gDNA.

CDR3 length equals 13 residues. Germline CDR1 and CDR2: SEHNR and FQNEAQ (reference sequence). Trimming at V came to 7 bases and at J to 7 bases, leaving 6 bases not matched to a gene. The sequence came from a man between 60 and 75 years old with active COVID-19. The sequenced sample consisted of peripheral blood. J is TRBJ2-1 and V is TRBV7-9; 8 bases agree with TRBD2. The CDR3 DNA is TGTGCCAGCAACCTCCGGGGGGGGAATGAGCAGTTCTTC. This gives the protein CASNLRGGNEQFF.